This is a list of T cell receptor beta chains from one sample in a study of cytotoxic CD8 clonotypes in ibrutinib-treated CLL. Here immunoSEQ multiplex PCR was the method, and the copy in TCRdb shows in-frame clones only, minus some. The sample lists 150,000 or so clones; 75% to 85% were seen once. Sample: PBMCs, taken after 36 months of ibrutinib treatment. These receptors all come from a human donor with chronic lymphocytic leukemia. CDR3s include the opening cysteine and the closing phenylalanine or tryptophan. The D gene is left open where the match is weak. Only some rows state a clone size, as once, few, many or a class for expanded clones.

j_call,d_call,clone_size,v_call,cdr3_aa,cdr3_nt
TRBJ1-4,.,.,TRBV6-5,CASSYWAMGNEKLFF,TGTGCCAGCAGTTACTGGGCGATGGGTAATGAAAAACTGTTTTTT
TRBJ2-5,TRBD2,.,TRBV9,CASSGTFSGGPSGYF,TGTGCCAGCAGCGGTACATTTAGCGGGGGGCCTTCCGGATACTTC
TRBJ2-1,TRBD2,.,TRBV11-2,CASSLRLAGWYNEQFF,TGTGCCAGCAGCCTCAGACTAGCGGGATGGTACAATGAGCAGTTCTTC
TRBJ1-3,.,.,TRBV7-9,CASSLGAFKAGNTIYF,TGTGCCAGCAGCTTAGGGGCCTTCAAGGCTGGAAACACCATATATTTT
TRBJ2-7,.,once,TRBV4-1,CASSQDSYLRGQYF,TGCGCCAGCAGCCAGGACAGCTATCTACGAGGGCAGTACTTC
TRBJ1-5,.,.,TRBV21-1,CASSTPGQGNNQPQHF,TGTGCCAGCAGCACCCCGGGACAGGGTAACAATCAGCCCCAGCATTTT
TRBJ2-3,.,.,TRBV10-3,CAISEFRATDTQYF,TGTGCCATCAGTGAGTTTCGGGCTACAGATACGCAGTATTTT
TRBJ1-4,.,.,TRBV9,CASSQNPQGQINEKLFF,TGTGCCAGCAGCCAGAACCCCCAAGGACAGATAAATGAAAAACTGTTTTTT
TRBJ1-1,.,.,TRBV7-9,CASSLGGRDTEAFF,TGTGCCAGCAGCTTAGGGGGCCGGGACACTGAAGCTTTCTTT
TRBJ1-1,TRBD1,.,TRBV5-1,CASSIGQGATEAFF,TGCGCCAGCAGCATCGGACAGGGGGCCACTGAAGCTTTCTTT
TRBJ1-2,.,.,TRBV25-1,CASSRDYGYTF,TGTGCCAGCAGTCGGGACTATGGCTACACCTTC
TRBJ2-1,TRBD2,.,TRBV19,CASRRGGWDEQFF,TGTGCCAGCCGCCGGGGAGGGTGGGATGAGCAGTTCTTC
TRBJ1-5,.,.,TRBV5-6,CASSANRVGNQPQHF,TGTGCCAGCAGCGCAAATAGGGTTGGCAATCAGCCCCAGCATTTT
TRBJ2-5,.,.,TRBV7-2,CASSPGGGETQYF,TGTGCCAGCAGCCCAGGGGGAGGGGAGACCCAGTACTTC
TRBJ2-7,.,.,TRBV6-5,CASSLTGHLTYEQYF,TGTGCCAGCAGTCTAACGGGACACCTAACCTACGAGCAGTACTTC
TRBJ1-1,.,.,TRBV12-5,CASGVGLLNTEAFF,TGTGCTAGTGGTGTGGGACTTCTGAACACTGAAGCTTTCTTT
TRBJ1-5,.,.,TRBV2,CASRGQINQPQHF,TGTGCCAGCAGAGGACAAATCAATCAGCCCCAGCATTTT